Listed below are T cell receptor beta chains from one sample, sequenced in a study of blood T cells in healthy people across ages. One entry per CDR3 protein, called by TCRdb with MiXCR from the 5' RACE reads. The sample comprises approximately 1,700,000 distinct CDR3 sequences, more than 35% of which are singletons, and roughly 23% rests with the top ten. Material: blood. Receptors originate from a human donor in good health. CDR3s include the opening cysteine and the closing phenylalanine or tryptophan. Fields, in order: V gene, clone size, D gene, J gene, CDR3 protein, CDR3 DNA. The D gene is left open where the match is weak. Rows may omit the clone size; those that give it use once, few, many or a size class.

v_gene: TRBV9
abundance: .
d_gene: .
j_gene: TRBJ2-1
CDR3aa: CASGGQGYNEQFF
CDR3nt: TGTGCCAGCGGGGGTCAGGGATACAATGAGCAGTTCTTC

v_gene: TRBV5-4
abundance: .
d_gene: .
j_gene: TRBJ1-1
CDR3aa: CASSSVSGTEAFF
CDR3nt: TGTGCCAGCAGCTCCGTAAGTGGGACTGAAGCTTTCTTT

v_gene: TRBV6-5
abundance: few
d_gene: .
j_gene: TRBJ1-1
CDR3aa: CASRDTVNTEAFF
CDR3nt: TGTGCCAGCAGGGATACAGTGAACACTGAAGCTTTCTTT

v_gene: TRBV29-1
abundance: .
d_gene: .
j_gene: TRBJ2-7
CDR3aa: CSVEKQGPHRCEQYF
CDR3nt: TGCAGCGTTGAAAAGCAGGGGCCCCATCGTTGCGAGCAGTACTTC

v_gene: TRBV4-1
abundance: .
d_gene: TRBD1
j_gene: TRBJ2-5
CDR3aa: CASSRTGDTTAQETQYF
CDR3nt: TGCGCCAGCAGTAGGACAGGGGACACCACGGCCCAAGAGACCCAGTACTTC

v_gene: TRBV29-1
abundance: many
d_gene: .
j_gene: TRBJ2-6
CDR3aa: CSVLRSGANVLTF
CDR3nt: TGCAGCGTTCTCCGCTCTGGGGCCAACGTCCTGACTTTC

v_gene: TRBV24-1
abundance: .
d_gene: .
j_gene: TRBJ2-1
CDR3aa: CATSDPRENYSEQFF
CDR3nt: TGTGCCACCAGTGACCCCCGAGAGAATTACAGTGAGCAGTTCTTC

v_gene: TRBV28
abundance: .
d_gene: .
j_gene: TRBJ2-7
CDR3aa: CASSPWTRGSYEQYF
CDR3nt: TGTGCCAGCAGTCCTTGGACAAGGGGGTCCTACGAGCAGTACTTC

v_gene: TRBV28
abundance: many
d_gene: .
j_gene: TRBJ2-6
CDR3aa: CASRGTGANVLTF
CDR3nt: TGTGCCAGCAGGGGCACTGGGGCCAACGTCCTGACTTTC

v_gene: TRBV20-1
abundance: .
d_gene: .
j_gene: TRBJ2-1
CDR3aa: CSAGGAGDYNEQFF
CDR3nt: TGCAGTGCTGGGGGCGCGGGGGATTACAATGAGCAGTTCTTC

v_gene: TRBV7-9
abundance: .
d_gene: TRBD1
j_gene: TRBJ1-1
CDR3aa: CASSIRDRDGSGAFF
CDR3nt: TGTGCCAGCAGCATAAGGGACAGGGACGGGTCCGGGGCTTTCTTT

v_gene: TRBV12-3/TRBV12-4
abundance: few
d_gene: .
j_gene: TRBJ2-3
CDR3aa: CASSLATGGAQYF
CDR3nt: TGTGCCAGCAGTTTAGCAACTGGCGGGGCGCAGTATTTT

v_gene: TRBV11-3
abundance: .
d_gene: TRBD1
j_gene: TRBJ1-2
CDR3aa: CASSHSGQQYGYTF
CDR3nt: TGTGCCAGCAGCCACTCGGGACAGCAGTATGGCTACACCTTC

v_gene: TRBV5-5
abundance: .
d_gene: TRBD1
j_gene: TRBJ1-6
CDR3aa: CASSLGTGRDSPLHF
CDR3nt: TGTGCCAGCAGCTTGGGGACAGGGCGGGATTCACCCCTCCACTTT

v_gene: TRBV25-1
abundance: few
d_gene: TRBD1
j_gene: TRBJ1-1
CDR3aa: CASQGDGTEAFF
CDR3nt: TGTGCCAGCCAGGGGGACGGCACTGAAGCTTTCTTT

v_gene: TRBV6-1
abundance: .
d_gene: .
j_gene: TRBJ1-5
CDR3aa: CASSEAGHNQPQHF
CDR3nt: TGTGCCAGCAGTGAAGCAGGCCACAATCAGCCCCAGCATTTT

v_gene: TRBV29-1
abundance: few
d_gene: .
j_gene: TRBJ1-2
CDR3aa: CSVESPGGYGYTF
CDR3nt: TGCAGCGTTGAGTCGCCGGGGGGCTATGGCTACACCTTC

v_gene: TRBV7-6
abundance: .
d_gene: TRBD1
j_gene: TRBJ2-7
CDR3aa: CASSQPGTGDYEQYF
CDR3nt: TGTGCCAGCAGTCAGCCCGGGACAGGGGACTACGAGCAGTACTTC

v_gene: TRBV3-1
abundance: .
d_gene: .
j_gene: TRBJ2-5
CDR3aa: CASSQVRGRETQYF
CDR3nt: TGTGCCAGCAGCCAAGTTAGGGGCCGAGAGACCCAGTACTTC

v_gene: TRBV7-2
abundance: once
d_gene: .
j_gene: TRBJ2-3
CDR3aa: CASSAQPGGTQYF
CDR3nt: TGTGCCAGCAGCGCCCAACCGGGGGGCACGCAGTATTTT

v_gene: TRBV29-1
abundance: .
d_gene: .
j_gene: TRBJ1-6
CDR3aa: CSVLSTGTTNSPLHF
CDR3nt: TGCAGCGTTCTCTCTACCGGGACGACTAATTCACCCCTCCACTTT

v_gene: TRBV20-1
abundance: .
d_gene: .
j_gene: TRBJ1-5
CDR3aa: CSAFSSRASNQPQHF
CDR3nt: TGCAGTGCTTTTTCCTCCCGGGCCTCCAATCAGCCCCAGCATTTT

v_gene: TRBV6-2/TRBV6-3
abundance: .
d_gene: .
j_gene: TRBJ2-5
CDR3aa: CASSYTQYEQYF
CDR3nt: TGTGCCAGCAGTTATACCCAGTATGAGCAGTACTTC

v_gene: TRBV6-2/TRBV6-3
abundance: few
d_gene: .
j_gene: TRBJ2-1
CDR3aa: CASNPWGYEQFF
CDR3nt: TGTGCCAGCAACCCGTGGGGTTATGAGCAGTTCTTC

v_gene: TRBV7-2
abundance: .
d_gene: .
j_gene: TRBJ2-5
CDR3aa: CASSLIYETQYF
CDR3nt: TGTGCCAGCAGCTTAATCTACGAGACCCAGTACTTC

v_gene: TRBV7-3
abundance: .
d_gene: .
j_gene: TRBJ2-1
CDR3aa: CASSVGATSEQFF
CDR3nt: TGTGCCAGCAGCGTCGGGGCGACTTCTGAGCAGTTCTTC

v_gene: TRBV20-1
abundance: .
d_gene: .
j_gene: TRBJ2-3
CDR3aa: CSANRALRSWGTQYF
CDR3nt: TGCAGTGCTAACCGGGCTTTAAGGTCTTGGGGTACGCAGTATTTT

v_gene: TRBV7-2
abundance: few
d_gene: TRBD2
j_gene: TRBJ2-5
CDR3aa: CASSLAPAGAGEETQYF
CDR3nt: TGTGCCAGCAGCTTAGCGCCAGCGGGGGCGGGGGAAGAGACCCAGTACTTC

v_gene: TRBV20-1
abundance: few
d_gene: TRBD1
j_gene: TRBJ2-7
CDR3aa: CSAIPGQARTYEQYF
CDR3nt: TGCAGTGCTATTCCGGGACAGGCACGTACCTACGAGCAGTACTTC

v_gene: TRBV5-1
abundance: few
d_gene: .
j_gene: TRBJ1-2
CDR3aa: CASSDAAANYGYTF
CDR3nt: TGCGCCAGCAGCGACGCAGCAGCTAACTATGGCTACACCTTC

v_gene: TRBV6-5
abundance: few
d_gene: TRBD2
j_gene: TRBJ2-3
CDR3aa: CASRRAGPGDTQYF
CDR3nt: TGTGCCAGCAGGAGAGCGGGGCCGGGAGATACGCAGTATTTT

v_gene: TRBV7-3
abundance: few
d_gene: TRBD1
j_gene: TRBJ2-1
CDR3aa: CASSLTGPIYNEQFF
CDR3nt: TGTGCCAGCAGCTTGACAGGGCCGATCTACAATGAGCAGTTCTTC

v_gene: TRBV6-5
abundance: .
d_gene: .
j_gene: TRBJ2-5
CDR3aa: CASSKVRQGTQYF
CDR3nt: TGTGCCAGCTCGAAAGTCAGGCAAGGGACCCAGTACTTC

v_gene: TRBV29-1
abundance: few
d_gene: .
j_gene: TRBJ1-3
CDR3aa: CSADSGNTIYF
CDR3nt: TGCAGCGCTGACTCTGGAAACACCATATATTTT

v_gene: TRBV5-1
abundance: few
d_gene: TRBD2
j_gene: TRBJ2-7
CDR3aa: CASSAQGLADPSSYEQYF
CDR3nt: TGCGCCAGCAGCGCCCAGGGACTAGCGGACCCTAGCTCCTACGAGCAGTACTTC

v_gene: TRBV12-3/TRBV12-4
abundance: few
d_gene: .
j_gene: TRBJ2-1
CDR3aa: CASSFSGHEQFF
CDR3nt: TGTGCCAGCAGTTTTTCCGGCCATGAGCAGTTCTTC

v_gene: TRBV4-2
abundance: few
d_gene: TRBD1
j_gene: TRBJ2-7
CDR3aa: CASSQVRGTVYEQYF
CDR3nt: TGTGCCAGCAGCCAAGTTCGAGGGACAGTCTACGAGCAGTACTTC

v_gene: TRBV7-9
abundance: .
d_gene: .
j_gene: TRBJ2-7
CDR3aa: CVSSLKWYEQYF
CDR3nt: TGTGTCAGCAGCTTAAAGTGGTACGAGCAGTACTTC

v_gene: TRBV7-8
abundance: many
d_gene: TRBD2
j_gene: TRBJ2-3
CDR3aa: CASNQGLAIDTQYF
CDR3nt: TGTGCCAGCAACCAAGGACTAGCGATCGATACGCAGTATTTT

v_gene: TRBV4-1
abundance: .
d_gene: .
j_gene: TRBJ1-2
CDR3aa: CASSHPGEDYGYTF
CDR3nt: TGCGCCAGCAGCCATCCCGGGGAGGACTATGGCTACACCTTC

v_gene: TRBV6-5
abundance: many
d_gene: .
j_gene: TRBJ2-5
CDR3aa: CASSSLGPEQYF
CDR3nt: TGTGCCAGCAGTTCCCTCGGACCTGAGCAGTACTTC